This entry lists 22 T cell receptor beta chains sequenced from one sample in a study of TIL therapy for anti-PD-1-resistant metastatic lung cancer. Time point defined: pre-treatment sample, taken before nivolumab and TIL therapy. This was the immunoSEQ v3 assay. Assay used: immunoSEQ multiplex PCR; TCRdb lists only in-frame clones, some missing. The sample shows approximately 50,000 clones, roughly 77% of them seen only once. The specimen was blood, collected at baseline. These receptors were obtained from a person between 30 and 79 years old with non-small cell lung cancer.

The chain links TRBV5-4 to TRBJ2-3; TRBD1 is a possible D gene (5 bases). This CDR3 has 15 amino acids. The germline V and J ends were trimmed by 0 bases and 0 bases, with 8 bases remaining between them. Germline V CDR1 and CDR2: SGHNT, YYREEE (reference sequence). The CDR3, as DNA: TGTGCCAGCAGCTTGGATCCAGGGAGCACAGATACGCAGTATTTT. Translating it yields CASSLDPGSTDTQYF.

This clone was detected once. The V call is TRBV19, the J call TRBJ2-2; D gene ambiguous. V was clipped by 9 bases and J by 0 bases, with 8 bases between them. The germline V gene encodes CDR1 LNHDA and CDR2 SQIVND (reference sequence). This CDR3 region has 13 residues. This chain's CDR3 is CASNIANTGELFF. In nucleotides, the CDR3 is TGTGCCAGCAACATCGCGAACACCGGGGAGCTGTTTTTT.

The CDR3 protein is CASSSPPAGGVAGANVLTF. The CDR3 bases are TGTGCCAGCAGTTCCCCCCCGGCAGGGGGTGTGGCTGGGGCCAACGTCCTGACTTTC. This chain connects TRBV7-9 to TRBJ2-6, with 7 bases matching TRBD1. The CDR3 is made up of 19 amino acids. Trimming removed 6 bases from V and 2 bases from J; junction bases left unmatched: 16. Germline V gene data show CDR1 as SEHNR and CDR2 as FQNEAQ (reference sequence).

The chain employs TRBV11-2 and TRBJ2-5; the match to TRBD2 covers 8 bases. From germline, CDR1 is SGHAT and CDR2 FQNNGV. V was clipped by 3 bases and J by 4 bases; unmatched bases: 7. The CDR3 is 15 residues long. As DNA, the CDR3 is TGTGCCAGCAGCTTTTCGGGAGGGCCAGGAGAGACCCAGTACTTC. Residues: CASSFSGGPGETQYF.

The V call is TRBV19, the J call TRBJ2-7; 7 bases are a match to TRBD1. V shed 5 bases and J 2 bases; nucleotides not matched to a gene: 9. CDR1 and CDR2 (germline): LNHDA, SQIVND (reference sequence). The CDR3 is made up of 15 amino acids. In nucleotides, the CDR3 is TGTGCCAGTAGTTTCCGACAGGGAGAGGCCTACGAGCAGTACTTC. It is translated as CASSFRQGEAYEQYF.

The gene calls are TRBV4-1 and TRBJ2-1; D is perhaps TRBD2 (5 bases). The V and J ends lost 6 bases and 4 bases respectively, with 13 bases between them. Germline V gene lookup returns CDR1 MGHRA and CDR2 YSYEKL. The length of the CDR3 is 14 residues. CDR3 in DNA: TGCGCCAGCAGAGGTAGCGCAGGTTACAATGAGCAGTTCTTC. This gives the protein CASRGSAGYNEQFF.

By share of the sample, this clone is medium-sized. The rearrangement uses TRBV2 and TRBJ1-4; D call uncertain. Trimming removed 4 bases from V and 0 bases from J, with 9 bases in between. Germline V gene data show CDR1 as SNHLY and CDR2 as FYNNEI. This CDR3 contains 15 residues. CDR3 in DNA: TGTGCCAGCAGTGGAACCACAACAACTAATGAAAAACTGTTTTTT. Translating gives CASSGTTTTNEKLFF.

The CDR3 loop is CASSMPGQGLINNEQFF. CDR3 bases: TGTGCCAGTAGTATGCCGGGACAGGGATTGATAAACAATGAGCAGTTCTTC. V and J are TRBV19 and TRBJ2-1; 9 bases agree with TRBD1. This CDR3 region has 17 residues. After removal of 3 bases from V and 5 bases from J, the junction contained 11 bases not matched to a gene. Germline V gives CDR1 LNHDA, CDR2 SQIVND (reference sequence).

This clone was observed once. This chain links TRBV24-1 with TRBJ1-1, with a weak D call TRBD1 (5 bases). Germline V gene lookup returns CDR1 KGHDR and CDR2 SFDVKD. The length of the CDR3 is 16 residues. V was clipped by 0 bases and J by 7 bases, with 17 bases between them. The chain's CDR3 is CATSDLHGAKGIEAFF. Here the CDR3 DNA reads TGTGCCACCAGTGATTTGCACGGGGCAAAGGGGATTGAAGCTTTCTTT.

The chain employs TRBV19 and TRBJ1-5; 9 bases match TRBD1. Trimming cost V 5 bases and J 4 bases; bases outside gene matches: 3. Germline V CDR1 and CDR2: LNHDA, SQIVND (reference sequence). The CDR3 spans 14 residues. The CDR3 loop reads CASSLGQGNQPQHF. The CDR3 nucleotides read TGTGCCAGTAGTTTGGGACAGGGAAATCAGCCCCAGCATTTT.

The chain links TRBV24-1 to TRBJ2-6; possibly TRBD1 for D (6 bases). Trimming took 3 bases from V and 0 from J, leaving 11 bases between them. This CDR3 is built from 17 residues. The germline gives CDR1 KGHDR, CDR2 SFDVKD. CDR3 coding DNA: TGTGCCACCAGTGATCGCACAGGGTACTCTGGGGCCAACGTCCTGACTTTC. Translated: CATSDRTGYSGANVLTF.

V and J are TRBV19 and TRBJ1-5, with D tentatively TRBD1 (6 bases). Germline V CDR1 and CDR2: LNHDA, SQIVND (reference sequence). V was cut by 5 bases and J by 9 bases, with 17 bases left in between. The CDR3 is made up of 14 amino acids. CDR3 amino acids: CASSPLTGYGPQHF. In nucleotides, the CDR3 is TGTGCCAGTAGTCCCCTAACAGGGTACGGGCCCCAGCATTTT.

V is TRBV7-3 and J is TRBJ1-1; 8 bases map to TRBD1. The germline CDR1 and CDR2 sequences are SGHTA and FQGTGA. The length of the CDR3 is 16 residues. The junction had 7 bases not matched to a gene; V was cut back by 1 base and J by 3 bases. CDR3 coding DNA: TGTGCCAGCAGCTTAAAGGCACAGGGGGTCTACACTGAAGCTTTCTTT. Translation gives CASSLKAQGVYTEAFF.

The CDR3 DNA reads TGTGCCTGGAGTCTGGGACAGGGGAGGACAGATACGCAGTATTTT. This codes for CAWSLGQGRTDTQYF. The chain links TRBV30 to TRBJ2-3, with 10 bases fitting TRBD1. Germline V gene data show CDR1 as GTSNPN and CDR2 as SVGIG (reference sequence). Unmatched junction bases numbered 5, after V lost 2 bases and J lost 3 bases. The CDR3 length is 15 residues.

The chain couples TRBV7-9 to TRBJ2-7, with a weak D call TRBD1 (5 bases). Germline lookup yields CDR1 SEHNR and CDR2 FQNEAQ (reference sequence). V lost 1 base and J lost 4, with 8 bases in between. The CDR3 is 13 amino acids. The CDR3 sequence: CASSLVGAYEQYF. DNA of the CDR3: TGTGCCAGCAGCTTAGTAGGGGCGTACGAGCAGTACTTC.

The chain uses TRBV7-2 and TRBJ1-2, with 7 bases lining up with TRBD1. Unmatched junction bases numbered 9, after V lost 4 bases and J lost 4 bases. The CDR3 sequence is 15 residues long. Germline V CDR1 and CDR2: SGHTA, FQGNSA. The chain's CDR3 is CASSSTRQGGYGYTF. As DNA, the CDR3 is TGTGCCAGCAGCTCTACCCGACAGGGCGGCTATGGCTACACCTTC.

This rearrangement joins TRBV19 to TRBJ2-1; 14 bases are shared with TRBD2. Germline V gene sequence: CDR1 LNHDA, CDR2 SQIVND (reference sequence). The CDR3 has 16 residues. The V gene end was trimmed by 7 bases and the J gene end by 7 bases; junction bases not matched to a gene: 9. The CDR3 is CASTDRLAGGRNEQFF. CDR3 nucleotides: TGTGCCAGTACCGACAGACTAGCGGGGGGGAGGAATGAGCAGTTCTTC.

This chain joins TRBV24-1 and TRBJ2-5; 9 bases fit TRBD1. The CDR3 loop spans 16 amino acids. The ends lost 3 bases at V and 5 bases at J; junction bases unmatched: 9. In germline, CDR1 is KGHDR, CDR2 SFDVKD. The CDR3 DNA sequence: TGTGCCACCAGTGATGGGGGGACAGGGTATCGGGAGACCCAGTACTTC. It encodes CATSDGGTGYRETQYF.

The rearrangement uses TRBV4-3 and TRBJ2-3; D remains ambiguous. This CDR3 spans 14 amino acids. Germline CDR1 LGHNA, CDR2 YSLEER. Trimming stripped 0 bases from V and 2 bases from J, with 6 bases between. The CDR3 DNA reads as TGCGCCAGCAGCCAAGATGGCCCCACAGATACGCAGTATTTT. It codes for CASSQDGPTDTQYF.

J is TRBJ1-5 and V is TRBV19; TRBD1 agrees at 8 bases. In germline, CDR1 is LNHDA, CDR2 SQIVND (reference sequence). After removal of 8 bases from V and 7 bases from J, the junction contained 13 bases not matched to a gene. The CDR3 length is 15 residues. The CDR3 bases are TGTGCCAGTCGCGGGTCGGACAGGGCGAAACAGCCCCAGCATTTT. Its translation: CASRGSDRAKQPQHF.

The chain is built from TRBV4-1 and TRBJ1-1, with D perhaps matching TRBD1 (5 bases). The germline V gene has CDR1 MGHRA and CDR2 YSYEKL. This CDR3 comprises 14 residues. V lost 3 bases to trimming and J lost 2 bases, with 10 bases between them. The CDR3 loop is CASSQSWDNTEAFF. The CDR3 DNA follows: TGCGCCAGCAGCCAGTCCTGGGACAACACTGAAGCTTTCTTT.

V usage is TRBV28 and J usage is TRBJ1-2; D gene uncertain. Germline values: CDR1 MDHEN, CDR2 SYDVKM. The CDR3 has 13 amino acids. V was pared by 5 bases and J by 7 bases, with 14 bases between. The CDR3 spells CASSAGSGFGYTF. CDR3 sequence (DNA): TGTGCCAGCAGTGCCGGCTCCGGGTTTGGCTACACCTTC.